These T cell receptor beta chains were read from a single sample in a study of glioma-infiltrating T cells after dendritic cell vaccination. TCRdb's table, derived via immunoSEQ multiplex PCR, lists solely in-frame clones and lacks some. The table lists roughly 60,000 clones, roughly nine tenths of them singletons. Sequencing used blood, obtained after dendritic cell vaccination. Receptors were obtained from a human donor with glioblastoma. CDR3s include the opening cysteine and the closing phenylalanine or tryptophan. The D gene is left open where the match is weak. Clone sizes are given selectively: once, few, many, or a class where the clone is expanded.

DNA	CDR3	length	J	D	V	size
TGTGCCAGCAGCTTAGTTAGGAACACTGAAGCTTTCTTT	CASSLVRNTEAFF	13	TRBJ1-1	NA	TRBV7-7	NA
TGTGCCAGCAGCTTAGGGACAGGGGAGTATCAGCCCCAGCATTTT	CASSLGTGEYQPQHF	15	TRBJ1-5	TRBD1	TRBV7-8	NA
TGTGCCAGTAGTATTGACGGGACAGCTGAAGCTTTCTTT	CASSIDGTAEAFF	13	TRBJ1-1	TRBD1	TRBV19	NA
TGCGCCAGCAGTGAGACGGACAGGGGGAGGTACGAGCAGTACTTC	CASSETDRGRYEQYF	15	TRBJ2-7	TRBD1	TRBV10-1	NA
TGTGCCAGCTCACGGTCGGGAAAAAGTCAGCCCCAGCATTTT	CASSRSGKSQPQHF	14	TRBJ1-5	NA	TRBV18	NA
TGTGCCAGCAGCCAAGAACTAGCGGGAGTATACGAGCAGTACTTC	CASSQELAGVYEQYF	15	TRBJ2-7	TRBD2	TRBV4-2	once
TGTGCCAGCAGCCCTGGACTGGCGGCCCACGAAGAAGAGACCCAGTACTTC	CASSPGLAAHEEETQYF	17	TRBJ2-5	NA	TRBV13	NA
TGTGCCAGCAGCGAACAGGGTCGCGGCACTGAAGCTTTCTTT	CASSEQGRGTEAFF	14	TRBJ1-1	NA	TRBV7-8	NA
TGTGCCTGGAGGAAGATCGGGACAGGCTCGAACACTGAAGCTTTCTTT	CAWRKIGTGSNTEAFF	16	TRBJ1-1	TRBD1	TRBV30	NA
TGCGCCAGCAGCTCAGGGAATGGCATAGAAGAGACCCAGTACTTC	CASSSGNGIEETQYF	15	TRBJ2-5	NA	TRBV5-1	NA
TGTGCCACCAGCCCGCGGGACAGGGGGTCCGGAAACACCATATATTTT	CATSPRDRGSGNTIYF	16	TRBJ1-3	TRBD1	TRBV15	NA
TGTGCCAGCAGCTTACGAACTAGCGGGCGGGGAGATACGCAGTATTTT	CASSLRTSGRGDTQYF	16	TRBJ2-3	TRBD2	TRBV7-9	NA
TGTGCCAGCTCACCTCTTACGACTAGCGTTCTTAATACGCAGTATTTT	CASSPLTTSVLNTQYF	16	TRBJ2-3	TRBD2	TRBV18	NA
TGCGCCAGCAGCTTGGAAGGACAGGGGGCTTACTTGCAGTTCTTC	CASSLEGQGAYLQFF	15	TRBJ2-1	TRBD1	TRBV5-1	NA
TGCAGCGTTGAGAGTGGGCCAGGTTCACCCCTCCACTTT	CSVESGPGSPLHF	13	TRBJ1-6	NA	TRBV29-1	NA
TGTGCCAGCAGCAAACCCCCACGGAGCTCCTACGAGCAGTACTTC	CASSKPPRSSYEQYF	15	TRBJ2-7	NA	TRBV21-1	NA
TGTGCCTGGAGCGACCCGGGTCGAGCGGTCAATGAGCAGTTCTTC	CAWSDPGRAVNEQFF	15	TRBJ2-1	NA	TRBV30	few
TGTGCCACCAGCAGAGAGAATAGAGGCCGCGGGAACACCATATATTTT	CATSRENRGRGNTIYF	16	TRBJ1-3	NA	TRBV15	NA
TGTGCCAGCAGACAGAGGGATCTCTCTGGAAACACCATATATTTT	CASRQRDLSGNTIYF	15	TRBJ1-3	NA	TRBV6-6	NA
TGTGCCAGTAATCGCGGCACGGGGGTGGGAGATACGCAGTATTTT	CASNRGTGVGDTQYF	15	TRBJ2-3	NA	TRBV19	once
TGTGCCAGCAGGACAGGGGGGCGCACTGAAGCTTTCTTT	CASRTGGRTEAFF	13	TRBJ1-1	TRBD1	TRBV5-4	once
TGTGCCTGGAGTGTACCGCAGGGAGGCTATGGCTACACCTTC	CAWSVPQGGYGYTF	14	TRBJ1-2	NA	TRBV30	NA
TGTGCCAGCAGCAATATAATGAACAGGGGTTCTAACTATGGCTACACCTTC	CASSNIMNRGSNYGYTF	17	TRBJ1-2	TRBD1	TRBV7-6	NA
TGTGCCAGCAGTCATACAGATAGCAATCAGCCCCAGCATTTT	CASSHTDSNQPQHF	14	TRBJ1-5	NA	TRBV6-5	once
TGTGCCAGCACCGGGGGACAGCACTACGAGCAGTACTTC	CASTGGQHYEQYF	13	TRBJ2-7	NA	TRBV27	NA
TGCGCCAGCAGCCAAGTCGGGGGAAGCGAATACAATGAGCAGTTCTTC	CASSQVGGSEYNEQFF	16	TRBJ2-1	NA	TRBV4-3	NA
TGTGCCAGCAGACCCTCGGCAGGGGGGAACTATGGCTACACCTTC	CASRPSAGGNYGYTF	15	TRBJ1-2	TRBD1	TRBV6-1	NA
TGTGCCAGCAGTTTATATGGCAGGGACTACGAGCAGTACTTC	CASSLYGRDYEQYF	14	TRBJ2-7	NA	TRBV27	NA
TGTGCCAGCAGGACCAGGGCGGGGGGAGGAGAGCAGTACTTC	CASRTRAGGGEQYF	14	TRBJ2-7	NA	TRBV21-1	NA
TGCGCCAGCAGCCAAGAGGCGAGACAGGGAGTTGGCGGGGAGCTGTTTTTT	CASSQEARQGVGGELFF	17	TRBJ2-2	TRBD1	TRBV4-3	NA
TGTGCCACCCAAAGCCACGCCGAGAGCACTGAAGCTTTCTTT	CATQSHAESTEAFF	14	TRBJ1-1	NA	TRBV15	NA
TGTGCCAGCAGCTTAGTAGGGAGCACCATATATTTT	CASSLVGSTIYF	12	TRBJ1-3	NA	TRBV11-2	NA
TGTGCCAGCAGTAAACTCCAGGGTCAAGGGCAGCCCCAGCATTTT	CASSKLQGQGQPQHF	15	TRBJ1-5	NA	TRBV2	NA
TGTGCCAGCAGCCCACGGACTAGCGGGAGGACAGATACGCAGTATTTT	CASSPRTSGRTDTQYF	16	TRBJ2-3	TRBD2	TRBV5-5	NA
TGTGCCAGTAGCCCTTCCGGGACAGGGCTCCCTCCCCTCCACTTT	CASSPSGTGLPPLHF	15	TRBJ1-6	TRBD1	TRBV19	medium-sized
TGTGCCAGCAGCCGACTAGCGGGTTACAATGAGCAGTTCTTC	CASSRLAGYNEQFF	14	TRBJ2-1	TRBD2	TRBV25-1	NA
TGTGCCTGGACAGCCGGGACAGGGGGTTTTATGTACGAGCAGTACTTC	CAWTAGTGGFMYEQYF	16	TRBJ2-7	TRBD1	TRBV30	NA
TGTGCCTGGAGTCCCGGGACAGGGTTGGTCACTGAAGCTTTCTTT	CAWSPGTGLVTEAFF	15	TRBJ1-1	TRBD1	TRBV30	NA
TGTGCCAGCAGTTACTATGGACAGGGAGAACTGTTTTTT	CASSYYGQGELFF	13	TRBJ1-4	TRBD1	TRBV6-5	NA
TGTGCCAGCAGCTTATACAGCTCTGGAAACACCATATATTTT	CASSLYSSGNTIYF	14	TRBJ1-3	NA	TRBV7-2	NA
TGTGCCAGTAGTATCTTAGCGGGGGGGACAGAGACCCAGTACTTC	CASSILAGGTETQYF	15	TRBJ2-5	TRBD2	TRBV19	NA
TGTGCCAGCAGGGCTAGCGACTACGAGCAGTACTTC	CASRASDYEQYF	12	TRBJ2-7	NA	TRBV7-9	NA
TGTGCCACCAGCACCGCCAGGGCTTACGAGCAGTACTTC	CATSTARAYEQYF	13	TRBJ2-7	NA	TRBV15	NA
TGCAGTGCCCACGGTAACTATGGCTACACCTTC	CSAHGNYGYTF	11	TRBJ1-2	NA	TRBV20-1	NA
TGTGCCAGCAGCCAAGAGACTAGCGGGACCACAGATACGCAGTATTTT	CASSQETSGTTDTQYF	16	TRBJ2-3	TRBD2	TRBV4-2	NA
TGTGCTAGTGGTTTAGTCCACGGAGAAACCTACAATGAGCAGTTCTTC	CASGLVHGETYNEQFF	16	TRBJ2-1	NA	TRBV12-5	NA
TGTGCCAGCAGCGACGGGACAGGGGGCGCCTACGAGCAGTACTTC	CASSDGTGGAYEQYF	15	TRBJ2-7	TRBD1	TRBV6-1	NA
TGTGCCTGGAGCAAAAGCGGGACTAGCATTGGGCAGTTCTTC	CAWSKSGTSIGQFF	14	TRBJ2-1	TRBD2	TRBV30	NA
TGTGCCAGCAGATCGGACAGGGGGCAAGAGACCCAGTACTTC	CASRSDRGQETQYF	14	TRBJ2-5	TRBD1	TRBV5-4	NA
TGCGCCAGCAGCCATGCGACAGGGGACTACGAGCAGTACTTC	CASSHATGDYEQYF	14	TRBJ2-7	TRBD1	TRBV4-3	NA
TGCGCCAGCAGCTTGGAAGGGGGAGTATTCCGAGAGACCCAGTACTTC	CASSLEGGVFRETQYF	16	TRBJ2-5	NA	TRBV5-1	NA
TGTGCCAGCTCACCATTCAGGGCGGAAGGGACTAATGAAAAACTGTTTTTT	CASSPFRAEGTNEKLFF	17	TRBJ1-4	NA	TRBV18	NA
TGTGCCTGGAGCCGGGACAGGCCCCATGGCTACACCTTC	CAWSRDRPHGYTF	13	TRBJ1-2	TRBD1	TRBV30	once
TGTGCCAGCAGTCGGGACAGGGGGAATTCACCCCTCCACTTT	CASSRDRGNSPLHF	14	TRBJ1-6	TRBD1	TRBV7-2	NA